This T cell receptor (beta chain) comes out of a study of T cell repertoires in cytomegalovirus infection. Study-wide context: Public TCR beta signature analysis indicated the presence of both CMV infection and matching HLA type. General study points: Accumulated public TCR beta family frequency recognized individuals carrying CMV together with the relevant HLA.

TCRdb analysed the reads with MiXCR anew, one entry per CDR3 protein. The repertoire holds approximately 100,000 distinct CDR3 sequences, around a quarter seen once, with about 39% in the top ten. V lost 6 bases to trimming and J lost 5 bases; unmatched junction nucleotides: 4. The CDR3 sequence is 13 residues long. The germline V gene has CDR1 MGHDK and CDR2 SYGVNS. Worth noting for this clonotype: Antigen unknown.

The clonotype comes from a human donor in good health (CMV status not recorded). Some clones in this sample may be carry-over from other donors' samples. The specimen was CD8+ T cells from PBMCs. V usage is TRBV25-1 and J usage is TRBJ2-5, with 9 nucleotides matching TRBD1. The CDR3 DNA follows: TGTGCCAGCAGCACAGGGGGCTGGGAGACCCAGTACTTC. This encodes CASSTGGWETQYF.